The 6 T cell receptor beta chains listed next were all sequenced from one sample in a study of Graves' ophthalmopathy and Graves' hyperthyroidism. RNA transcripts provided the template for amplifying TCR beta CDR3 regions. RT-PCR in the first round used HTBI primers; a second-round multiplex PCR followed. TCRdb analysed the multiplex PCR reads with MiXCR anew, one entry per CDR3 protein. The table records 660,000 or so distinct CDR3 sequences, over 40% of them present only once. The specimen sequenced was peripheral blood. The receptor source for this set is an adult man with Graves' ophthalmopathy.

This clonotype was counted many times. This sequence joins TRBV7-9 and TRBJ2-7; 8 bases line up with TRBD2. In germline, CDR1 is SEHNR, CDR2 FQNEAQ (reference sequence). The CDR3 consists of 13 residues. The V segment lost 6 bases and the J segment 6 bases; nucleotides outside the gene matches: 7. CDR3 coding DNA: TGTGCCAGCAGACCCTCAGCGGGAGTCGAGCAGTACTTC. Translated, it gives CASRPSAGVEQYF.

Ten or more counts support this clonotype. The chain employs TRBV7-9 and TRBJ1-1; TRBD1 agrees at 8 bases. V lost 1 base, J lost 6 bases, and 4 bases stayed unmatched. The CDR3 is 14 amino acids. Germline values: CDR1 SEHNR, CDR2 FQNEAQ (reference sequence). The CDR3 region has the DNA TGTGCCAGCAGCTTAGGGGGACAGGACCCTGAAGCTTTCTTT. Protein sequence: CASSLGGQDPEAFF.

Remarks on this clonotype: The CDR3 ends on some other residue instead of the conserved phenylalanine or tryptophan, so this is likely a read error. V usage is TRBV10-3 and J usage is TRBJ2-7; D might be TRBD1 or TRBD2, each matching 5 bases. Germline CDR1 is ENHRY and CDR2 is SYGVKD. The V gene lost 4 bases and the J gene lost 4 bases, with 17 bases spanning the gap. This CDR3 spans 15 amino acids. The CDR3 loop is CAISGPGTDVYEQYL. CDR3 DNA: TGTGCCATCAGTGGCCCAGGGACGGACGTGTACGAGCAGTACCTC.

This rearrangement joins TRBV6-2 or TRBV6-3 to TRBJ2-5; no clear D. Per germline, CDR1 MNHEY and CDR2 SVGEGT. CDR3 size: 13 residues. Trimming left V 8 bases short and J 5 bases short, with 15 bases between. Here the CDR3 DNA reads TGTGCCAGCGCGACCAGCAGCCCCGAGACCCAGTACTTC. Translation gives CASATSSPETQYF.

V usage is TRBV7-3 and J usage is TRBJ1-1; D uncertain. CDR3 length: 14 amino acids. V lost 0 bases, J lost 7 bases, and 12 bases lay in between. Germline CDR1 SGHTA, CDR2 FQGTGA. The chain's CDR3 is CASSLTSGPNEAFF. CDR3 coding DNA: TGTGCCAGCAGCTTAACCAGCGGCCCCAATGAAGCTTTCTTT.

This clonotype has at least ten counts. V and J are TRBV19 and TRBJ1-5; TRBD1 matches at 9 bases. This CDR3 region has 15 residues. Trimming took 5 bases from V and 7 from J; bases not matched to a gene: 9. From germline, CDR1 is LNHDA and CDR2 SQIVND (reference sequence). CDR3 sequence: CASSAGTGPGQPQHF. The CDR3 nucleotides read TGTGCCAGTAGTGCCGGGACAGGGCCGGGGCAGCCCCAGCATTTT.